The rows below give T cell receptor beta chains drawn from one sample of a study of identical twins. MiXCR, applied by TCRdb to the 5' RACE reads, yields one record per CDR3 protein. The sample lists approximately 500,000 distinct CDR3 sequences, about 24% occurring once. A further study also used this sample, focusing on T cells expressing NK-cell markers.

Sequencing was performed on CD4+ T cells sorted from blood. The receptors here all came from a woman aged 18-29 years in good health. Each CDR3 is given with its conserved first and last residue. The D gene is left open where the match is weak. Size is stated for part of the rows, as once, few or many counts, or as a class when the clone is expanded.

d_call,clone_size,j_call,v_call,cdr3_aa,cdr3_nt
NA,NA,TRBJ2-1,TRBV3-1,CASSRWPLPGSEQFF,TGTGCCAGCAGCCGGTGGCCACTTCCGGGGAGTGAGCAGTTCTTC
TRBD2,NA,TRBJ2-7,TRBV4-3,CASSQASGRNMGEQYF,TGCGCCAGCAGCCAGGCAAGCGGGAGGAATATGGGCGAGCAGTACTTC
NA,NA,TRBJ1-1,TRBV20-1,CSARTRVMNTEAFF,TGCAGTGCTAGGACCAGGGTCATGAACACTGAAGCTTTCTTT
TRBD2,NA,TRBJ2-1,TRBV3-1,CASSQDHPGLAGANEQFF,TGTGCCAGCAGCCAAGATCACCCGGGACTAGCGGGAGCCAATGAGCAGTTCTTC
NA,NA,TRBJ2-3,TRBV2,CASTGFTSTDTQYF,TGTGCCAGCACGGGATTTACTAGCACAGATACGCAGTATTTT
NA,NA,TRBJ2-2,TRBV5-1,CASSPNPGNTGELFF,TGCGCCAGCAGCCCCAACCCGGGGAACACCGGGGAGCTGTTTTTT
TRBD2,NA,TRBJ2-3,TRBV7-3,CASSLAGGPGFTDTQYF,TGTGCCAGCAGCCTAGCGGGGGGCCCGGGTTTCACAGATACGCAGTATTTT
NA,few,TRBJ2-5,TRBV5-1,CASSYGQETQYF,TGCGCCAGCAGCTATGGCCAAGAGACCCAGTACTTC
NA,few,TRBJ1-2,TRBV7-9,CASSLAGNSWGYTF,TGTGCCAGCAGCTTGGCAGGGAATTCGTGGGGCTACACCTTC
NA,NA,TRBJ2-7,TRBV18,CASSPRQRDEQYF,TGTGCCAGCTCACCAAGGCAGCGGGACGAGCAGTACTTC
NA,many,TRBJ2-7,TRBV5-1,CASSTQGAAEQYF,TGCGCCAGCAGCACACAAGGGGCAGCCGAGCAGTACTTC
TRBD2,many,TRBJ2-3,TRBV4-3,CASSQAVSAGGNTQYF,TGCGCCAGCAGCCAAGCGGTATCGGCGGGGGGGAATACGCAGTATTTT
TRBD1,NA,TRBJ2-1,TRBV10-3,CAIRSGTGGNEQFF,TGTGCCATCAGATCCGGGACAGGGGGGAATGAGCAGTTCTTC
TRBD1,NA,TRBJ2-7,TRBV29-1,CSVCPTGMGEQYF,TGCAGCGTTTGTCCGACAGGGATGGGCGAGCAGTACTTC
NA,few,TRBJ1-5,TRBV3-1,CASSPPQGPQHF,TGTGCCAGCAGTCCTCCCCAGGGGCCCCAGCATTTT
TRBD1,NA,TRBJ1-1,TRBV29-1,CSAIRTGTGNTEAFF,TGCAGCGCGATAAGGACAGGAACCGGGAACACTGAAGCTTTCTTT
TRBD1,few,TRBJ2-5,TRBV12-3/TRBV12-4,CASTLPGTGEGETQYF,TGTGCCAGCACCCTTCCCGGGACAGGGGAAGGGGAGACCCAGTACTTC
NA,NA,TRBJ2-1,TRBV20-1,CSARSWRFYEQFF,TGCAGTGCTAGATCCTGGAGGTTCTATGAGCAGTTCTTC
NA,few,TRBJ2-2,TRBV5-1,CASSPDTANTGELFF,TGCGCCAGCAGCCCCGACACCGCGAACACCGGGGAGCTGTTTTTT
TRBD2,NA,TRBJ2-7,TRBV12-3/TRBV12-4,CASSPMGLAGGYEQYF,TGTGCCAGCAGTCCAATGGGACTAGCGGGAGGTTACGAGCAGTACTTC
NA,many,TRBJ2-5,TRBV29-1,CSVVGIQETQYF,TGCAGCGTTGTGGGCATCCAAGAGACCCAGTACTTC
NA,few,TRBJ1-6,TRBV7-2,CASSDGQRNSPLHF,TGTGCCAGCAGCGACGGACAGCGAAATTCACCCCTCCACTTT
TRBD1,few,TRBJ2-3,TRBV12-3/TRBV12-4,CASSLGQGLADTQYF,TGTGCCAGCAGTCTCGGACAGGGGCTTGCCGATACGCAGTATTTT